This entry concerns a single T cell receptor (beta chain). Its cognate antigen is unknown. CDR3 length equals 16 residues. The V gene's germline CDR1 is SEHNR and CDR2 FQNEAQ (reference sequence). These data are taken from a study of T cells expressing NK-cell markers. The overall study: Sorted CD3+CD56+NKG2C+, CD3+CD56+NKG2C- and CD3+CD56-NKG2C+ T cells provided the TCR beta repertoires. Most of the eight sequenced donors were HCMV-seropositive; one was seronegative.

5'RACE template switching with UMIs produced the TCR beta cDNA. From the 5' RACE reads, TCRdb lists one entry per CDR3 protein and no DNA. The listing contains almost 450,000 distinct CDR3 sequences. Study-level points and caveats: The same clonotypes also predominated in the CD3+CD56-NKG2C+ fraction of several donors.

The chain has TRBV7-9 and TRBJ2-3; the TRBD1 assignment by TCRdb is unverifiable without DNA. Sequences were obtained from blood T cells: a sorted CD56 or NKG2C T cell subset, CD4+ or CD8+ T cells, or bulk PBMC T cells (not recorded which). The TCR was taken from a woman aged 18-70 years in good health. The CDR3 sequence: CASSLGRTGGSDTQYF.